This TCR beta chain emerged from a study of persistence of HIV-infected CD4 T cells (dated by TCRdb to between 2020 and 2021). Regarding the research as a whole: The median time the participants had spent on suppressive ART was eight to nine years. Peripheral blood samples of up to about 180 mL were taken at multiple time points, with the exception of two participants who underwent leukapheresis at a single time point. CMV- and HIV-1 Gag-responding CD4+ T cells were isolated from ART-treated individuals so that antigen-driven clonal expansion of HIV-1-infected cells could be examined. Anti-CD3/anti-CD28 stimulation activated a higher proportion of cells, with a lower memory fraction, than antigen stimulation. In the cross-participant TCR cluster analysis, fewer than 10 participants were included for CMV and more than five participants were included for Gag. The clonality of all cells in each sorted population was assessed by TCRbeta sequencing, whereas the clonality of infected cells was assessed by proviral sequencing. What the authors observed across the whole study: Within the same sorted populations, TCR oligoclonality correlated with proviral oligoclonality. Bulk TCR analyses could not be restricted to the rare CMV-responding cells that actually carried HIV-1 proviruses. Antigen-responding cells were enriched for expanded CDR3beta sequences that were degenerate, which suggests that CD4+ responses to CMV and Gag underwent convergent selection. Only a small number of individuals took part in the study, and the range of antigens tested was limited. Significantly lower TCRbeta richness was observed in CMV- and Gag-responding cells than in anti-CD3/anti-CD28-responding cells, and higher oligoclonality was observed in CMV-responding cells than in CD3/CD28-stimulated and Gag-responding cells.

The treatment or condition label, as the study defines it: suppressive antiretroviral therapy. As a nonspecific positive control representing the CD4+ T cell repertoire, the cells were stimulated with anti-CD3/anti-CD28 magnetic beads. Responding CD4+ T cells were sorted by upregulation of both CD40 ligand and CD69. HIV-1-infected adults in whom suppressive ART had been started during chronic infection were enrolled as participants. For at least 4 years, the participants' plasma HIV-1 RNA had been undetectable, below 50 copies/mL. To be included, participants needed a CD4+ T cell count above 400 cells/uL and a positive CMV serology. Before stimulation, PBMCs were isolated using density centrifugation and depleted of CD8+ T cells. For around 17 hours, CD8-depleted PBMCs were stimulated with anti-CD28/CD49d costimulation, a CD40-blocking antibody, and enfuvirtide, which was added to prevent new infections. Cell sorting was performed on a Beckman Coulter MoFlo Legacy or XDP sorter, and dead cells were excluded with propidium iodide. Genomic DNA was extracted with the QIAamp DNA Mini Kit for samples above one million cells, otherwise with the Quick-DNA Microprep Kit.

TCRbeta repertoires were sequenced from genomic DNA with the immunoSEQ hsTCRB assay version 4 in survey mode. Genomic DNA was diluted to around 9.4 ng/uL, and up to roughly 1 ug per sample was used for TCRbeta sequencing. From the authors' description of their analysis: TCRbeta data were analyzed in ImmunoSeq Analyzer 3.0, with diversity computed on productive nucleotide rearrangements. Using the Immunarch R package, lower-bound TCR diversity was estimated with the improved Chao index and clonality was estimated with the Gini coefficient. When different nucleotide rearrangements encoded the same CDR3beta amino acid sequence, each rearrangement was treated as a distinct clonotype. Differential abundance analysis identified TCRbeta sequences significantly enriched in antigen-responding cells relative to anti-CD3/anti-CD28-activated cells. GLIPH2 grouped TCRs by predicted peptide-MHC specificity, both within each participant and across combined participant data sets. TCRdb obtained this table from immuneACCESS and retained in-frame rearrangements with V and J assigned. These tables miss some clones; where compared with another copy, unresolved V genes account for less than half of the shortfall, and the remainder is unexplained. V and J calls and clone size are as listed in that table; D and trimming were resolved from the DNA. This sample comprises about 37,000 clones, roughly 87% of them detected only once. The biggest ten clones account for about 1.3% of the sample.

The trim is 8 bases for V and 0 bases for J, with a gap of 13 bases between the germline ends. Measured from the cysteine to the phenylalanine, the CDR3 is 14 residues long. The only DNA kept is the CDR3, 42 bases in frame from the first base. Sequences LNHDA (CDR1) and SQIVND (CDR2) are obtained from the germline V gene (reference sequence). In the case of this clone: What antigen it recognizes has not been identified. Within one base of it there is no much larger clone, and no base qualities were kept.

This specimen was CD4+ T cells sorted from PBMCs after roughly 18-hour stimulation, taken from a patient who received antiretroviral therapy. This specimen's cell subset or site label, interpreted: CD40L+CD69+ CD4 T cells responding to anti-CD3/anti-CD28 beads, representing the overall repertoire. This TCR derives from an adult man with HIV who was CMV-seropositive. The chain links TRBV19 with TRBJ2-5; confidence is insufficient to name the D gene. The DNA is as follows: TGTGCCAGTGCCATCGACCGGAACCAAGAGACCCAGTACTTC. This encodes CASAIDRNQETQYF.